Reported below is one T cell receptor (beta chain). This clone was seen more than once but under ten times. This clone's antigen is unknown. One base away there is no much larger clone; base qualities are not given. To prepare the library, the immunoSEQ multiplex PCR assay was applied. For the multiplex PCR, a mixture combining 60 forward primers for TCR Vbeta segments and 13 reverse primers for TCR Jbeta segments was used. Amplification of the CDR3 region of rearranged TCR beta genes was performed with a multiplex PCR assay on genomic DNA. Amplified TCR beta libraries were sequenced as 87-base-pair reads on the Illumina HiSeq System. The study's own analysis went as follows. Across the 700 or so repertoires, a later analysis counted 80 million or so unique TCR beta chains, approximately 10 million of which were shared by at least two donors. Raw reads were error-corrected and collapsed into unique sequences by a nearest-neighbor algorithm in which closely related sequences were merged to remove PCR and sequencing errors. To assign V, D and J gene segments, CDR3 sequences were aligned to IMGT reference sequences. For a sequence to be retained, a match of at least six nucleotides to both a V gene segment and a J gene segment was required. A rearrangement was called productive if the CDR3 had no stop codons and remained in frame with V and J, and every other rearrangement was called non-productive. CDR3 was defined according to IMGT convention as the region running from the second conserved V-encoded cysteine to the conserved J-encoded phenylalanine. In an earlier analysis of around 600 of the donors, sequences lacking an unambiguous match to a single V gene segment were excluded. In an earlier analysis of approximately 500 of the donors, a V segment was called functional when productive rearrangements were above 56.7%, and segregating when the standard deviation between donors exceeded 5%. A statistical classification framework was built for diagnosing cytomegalovirus status from the catalog of TCR beta chain sequences. In a later analysis, V and J genes were assigned by comparing TCR nucleotide sequences against IMGT/GENE-DB human TR gene sequences. In a later analysis, CDR3 sequences and most-parsimonious VDJ recombination scenarios were assigned using the TCRdist pipeline. In a later analysis, each TCR beta chain was defined by its CDR3 amino acid sequence together with its V-gene family, and reads lacking a unique V-gene family were excluded. A later analysis removed 550 to 700 highly shared, low-generation-probability nucleotide sequences to deal with suspected cross-contamination and a sequencing artifact. In a later analysis, a clonal expansion index was calculated for each public chain from normalized within-repertoire ranks of inferred template counts. In a later analysis, generation probabilities were computed with a VDJ recombination model fitted to out-of-frame rearrangements, and the resulting probabilities were checked against IGoR. In a later analysis, hypergeometric tests were used to score TCR-TCR, TCR-HLA and TCR-CMV co-occurrence, with a repertoire-size bias correction applied to TCR pairs. A later analysis estimated false discovery rates by permuting HLA or CMV assignments 20 times. In a later analysis, co-occurring TCRs were grouped using DBSCAN, with TCRdist sequence similarity added in when clustering inside HLA-allele-positive subsets. Repertoires with fewer than 30,000 or more than 120,000 public chains were left out of co-occurrence clustering, as were five repertoires with anomalous nucleotide sharing. Held by TCRdb, this immuneACCESS table contains in-frame sequences only and omits some clones. Under half of the omission traces to an unresolved V gene where checked; the cause of the rest is unknown. V, J and clone size derive from that table, while D and trimming were established from the DNA sequence. This sample lists tens of thousands of clones; 70% to 85% were detected once. The ten most abundant clones make up 3.5% to 4% of the sample.

This record comes from a study of cytomegalovirus exposure and HLA in healthy donors (dated by TCRdb to the late 2010s). Broadly, across the study: In an earlier analysis of some 550 of the donors, about 260 Gb of sequence data and 95 million to 130 million unique TCR beta sequences from roughly 180 million T cells were reported. A few DR-DQ haplotypes were treated as single units for association and clustering because of strong linkage in the cohort. To study patterns of TCR occurrence, a later analysis re-analyzed previously published TCR beta repertoires from 650 to 750 donors and added high-resolution HLA genotyping. An early release that covered some 640 HLA-typed donors contained 300 to 350 gigabases of sequencing data and tens of millions of unique TCR sequences. In an earlier analysis of a few hundred of the donors, high-throughput TCR beta sequencing was used to judge whether each TCR beta V gene segment behaved as functional or pseudogenic. Among the roughly 400 genotyped donors, approximately 76% belonged to the genetic ancestry cluster associated with self-reported Caucasian donors. The study was designed to test whether signatures of past pathogen exposure could be identified by cataloging public T cell receptors. The later analysis used no new phenotypic data to find candidate immune exposures, relying instead on TCR beta sequences and their occurrence across donors. Along with the roughly 670-subject first cohort, a separate validation cohort of about 110 different subjects was used. High-throughput TCR immunosequencing, statistical association of individual TCRs with disease status, and machine learning were combined to predict cytomegalovirus infection status. Both class I and class II loci were covered by HLA typing, at four-digit resolution. The T cell repertoires of about 700 subjects were profiled by immunosequencing and related to cytomegalovirus serostatus. Donor age, sex, ethnicity and CMV serostatus were collected together with the repertoire data. All discovery cohort repertoires had been generated on a single sequencing platform. Among roughly 400 genotyped donors of the cohort, an average of around 220,000 unique TCR beta nucleotide sequences was sequenced per donor, of which 15% to 20% were non-productive. A later genetic analysis used genome-wide SNP genotypes for about 60% of the roughly 700 donors, treating that subset as a discovery cohort. The number of donors typed differed by locus, with roughly 629-640 for A, B, C, DRB1 and DQB1, more than 500 for DQA1, approximately 570 for DPA1, and around 430 for DPB1. Broad study findings and their caveats: In this cohort, only TCR beta chains were sequenced, and detectable features were limited by the absence of alpha or paired-chain data. The study gave a list of some 150 TCR beta chains associated with cytomegalovirus. In a later analysis, the rate of TCR association differed among HLA loci, with DRB1 alleles having the most associated TCRs and HLA-C alleles having the fewest. In a later genetic analysis, a missense DCLRE1C variant was associated with V-gene and J-gene trimming of TCR beta chains, and the association was replicated in an independent cohort. According to a later analysis, most CMV-associated TCR beta chains appeared to be HLA-restricted, and the HLA associations seemed to be driven largely by CMV exposure. It was suggested by the authors that the approach could potentially be generalized to other disease states and immunological phenotypes. Linkage disequilibrium might explain the correlated functional status among segregating V segments, but an unknown experimental factor could not be ruled out. Sequencing depth was assumed to be roughly uniform across donors in the presence/absence analyses, though that assumption may not hold. A further reported finding was that TCR beta sequences accurately predicted the HLA-A and HLA-B alleles for most subjects in the first cohort. An earlier analysis of approximately 530 of the donors showed that most TCR beta V segments appeared in productive rearrangements either about 90% or about 30% of the time, which broadly matched IMGT annotations. In vitro tests confirmed that a few of the cytomegalovirus-associated TCR beta chains recognize cytomegalovirus antigens. Immune exposure information for the cohort was limited to CMV serostatus. According to a later genetic analysis, donors in an Asian-associated ancestry cluster had fewer N-insertions in productive TCRs than the roughly 700-donor mean. Because some donors lacked HLA typing at each locus, the association tests relied only on the typed subset. In a later analysis, HLA-associated TCR beta chains were found to be more clonally expanded and to have lower generation probabilities than equally common non-associated chains. A later analysis reported that several top co-occurrence clusters appeared linked to parvovirus B19, influenza, CMV and Epstein-Barr virus. When HLA alleles, especially DR and DQ, strongly co-occurred, attributing TCR associations to individual alleles was difficult. Across donors, most TCR sequences were observed very rarely, whereas some public TCRs were present in many individuals. The sequencing pipeline was judged likely to have produced a cluster of highly shared sequence variants as a technical artifact. In both the original and validation cohorts, the classifier was reported to diagnose cytomegalovirus status with high specificity and sensitivity. At a false discovery rate of 0.05, a later analysis linked under 20,000 TCR beta sequences to specific HLA alleles. About 17 rarely observed V segments, including chromosome 9 orphons, were excluded from the earlier analysis of about 610 of the donors because counts were too low.

The cohort consisted of some 730 healthy bone marrow donors. Cohort members were all nominally healthy when sampled, although unrecorded immune exposures were likely present. The donor tested CMV seronegative and was one of the 352 seronegative cohort members. A peripheral blood sample was collected from each donor, and TCR beta sequencing was performed on peripheral blood mononuclear cells. The Qiagen DNeasy Blood Extraction Kit was used to extract genomic DNA from the blood cell samples. This sequence originates from a man aged 45-65 years in good health and CMV-seronegative. The sample was PBMCs.

The nucleotides are TGTGCCATCAGTGAGGAAGGGAGCACTGAAGCTTTCTTT. The translation is CAISEEGSTEAFF. The rearranged chain carries TRBV10-3 and TRBJ1-1; no D segment can be confidently identified. V gives up 2 bases and J gives up 4 bases, and the segment between their germline ends measures 8 bases. As encoded in the germline V gene, CDR1 is ENHRY while CDR2 is SYGVKD. The CDR3 runs 13 amino acids, cysteine and phenylalanine included. Just CDR3 DNA is preserved here, 39 bases in frame from base 1.